Sequencing of this TCR beta chain was carried out in a study of identical twins. For this clonotype: No antigen is known for it.

Template switching added a universal primer site, and cDNA bore unique molecular identifiers. One entry per CDR3 protein results from TCRdb running MiXCR on the 5' RACE reads. The sample carries 400,000 to 500,000 distinct CDR3 sequences, less than 20% recorded once. The V and J ends lost 0 bases and 4 bases, in that order; junction bases with no gene match: 3. The CDR3 runs to 16 residues. CDR1 is SGDLS, CDR2 YYNGEE, per germline. Each donor was a healthy Caucasian. Whole-study findings and limits: Recombination models fit unrelated individuals' TCR alpha sharing but underestimated twins'. Cord blood beta clonotypes present at high abundance carried fewer insertions; no such pattern appeared in memory repertoires.

The source of this sequence is a man in his fifties or sixties in good health. The rearrangement uses TRBV9 and TRBJ2-1; 11 bases agree with TRBD2. What was sequenced was naive T cells sorted from blood. DNA for the CDR3: TGTGCCAGCAGCGTAGCTGGGACTAGCGGATACAATGAGCAGTTCTTC. It yields the protein CASSVAGTSGYNEQFF.